Reported below is one T cell receptor beta chain. The record originates from a study of blood T cell repertoires in COVID-19. This CDR3 spans 13 amino acids. In germline, CDR1 is SGHDT, CDR2 YYEEEE. Trimming left V 3 bases short and J 1 base short, with 8 bases between. Only in-frame clones appear in the TCRdb table, and some are missing; sequencing was by immunoSEQ multiplex PCR. The table has about 310,000 clones, 70% to 90% seen once. The chain links TRBV5-6 to TRBJ2-7; D not resolved. The sequence was obtained from a woman between 50 and 59 years old who had recovered from COVID-19. Sequenced material: peripheral blood. The CDR3 loop reads CASSSQISYEQYF. The CDR3 bases are TGTGCCAGCAGCTCACAAATTTCCTACGAGCAGTACTTC.